This TCR beta chain was found in a study of TIL therapy for anti-PD-1-resistant metastatic lung cancer. Across the study: Patients then received nivolumab; progressors got lymphodepletion, TIL and IL-2. Most patients had lung adenocarcinoma.

The immunoSEQ assay was v3. Produced via immunoSEQ multiplex PCR; TCRdb's table is partial and in-frame only. This table has under 60,000 clones, 65% to 90% appearing once. Time point denoted: pre-treatment sample, taken before nivolumab and TIL therapy. Source: blood, taken at baseline. The sequence was collected from a person between 25 and 80 years old with non-small cell lung cancer.

The CDR3 bases are TGTGCCAGCAGCTTTTGGGGGGCCCAAGAGACCCAGTACTTC. It encodes CASSFWGAQETQYF. This chain connects TRBV7-9 to TRBJ2-5; D possibly matches TRBD1 or TRBD2 (6 bases each). The CDR3 totals 14 residues. The germline V gene has CDR1 SEHNR and CDR2 FQNEAQ (reference sequence). V lost 3 bases and J 1 base, leaving 9 bases between the germline ends.